The 3 T cell receptor beta chains below were found in one sample sequenced in a study of blood T cell repertoires in COVID-19. TCRdb's copy holds only in-frame clones and misses some; the assay was immunoSEQ multiplex PCR. The profile shows about 160,000 clones, about three quarters of them singletons. Sequencing was performed on peripheral blood. Receptors originate from a man aged 55 to 70 with acute or convalescent COVID-19.

The chain has TRBV6-4 and TRBJ1-2, with a weak D call TRBD1 (5 bases). The CDR3 has 13 amino acids. Trimming removed 4 bases at V and 5 bases at J, with 11 bases between. The germline CDR1 and CDR2 sequences are MRHNA and SNTAGT. The CDR3 nucleotides read TGTGCCAGCAGTGCAGGGAATGGGTATGGCTACACCTTC. This sequence encodes CASSAGNGYGYTF.

The chain links TRBV18 to TRBJ1-4, with D perhaps matching TRBD1 (5 bases). V lost 6 bases and J lost 6, with 14 bases in between. Germline V gene sequence: CDR1 KGHSH, CDR2 LQKENI. The CDR3 is 14 residues long. The CDR3 sequence is CASSTVGGDEKLFF. In DNA form, the CDR3 reads TGTGCCAGCTCCACCGTAGGAGGGGATGAAAAACTGTTTTTT.

The V gene is TRBV6-6, the J gene TRBJ1-1; 8 positions agree with TRBD1. Germline loops: CDR1 MNHNY, CDR2 SVGAGI (reference sequence). The V segment lost 2 bases and the J segment 4 bases; nucleotides outside the gene matches: 3. The CDR3 extends over 14 amino acids. CDR3 coding DNA: TGTGCCAGCAGTTACAAGCAGGGGGCCACTGAAGCTTTCTTT. Encoded protein: CASSYKQGATEAFF.